This T cell receptor (beta chain) was obtained from a study of T-cell reconstitution after alpha-beta-depleted transplantation in children. This sample's TCRbeta library carried unique molecular identifier barcodes. TCRdb recomputed calls from the PCR reads with MiXCR, one row per CDR3 protein. The sample carries over 85,000 distinct CDR3 sequences, 10% recorded once. The table lists this clonotype with many counts. CDR3 size: 15 residues. The V gene's germline CDR1 is SGHKS and CDR2 YYEKEE (reference sequence). Trimming at V came to 1 base and at J to 1 base, leaving 2 bases not matched to a gene. The TCR sequence derives from a human donor who donated a stem cell graft to a child with acute lymphoblastic leukemia. V and J are TRBV5-5 and TRBJ2-3; 8 bases match TRBD1. Sequenced here: PBMCs from the stem cell graft donor, sampled from the stem cell graft. CDR3 region: CASSLTGGRTDTQYF. CDR3 sequence (DNA): TGTGCCAGCAGCTTGACAGGGGGACGCACAGATACGCAGTATTTT.